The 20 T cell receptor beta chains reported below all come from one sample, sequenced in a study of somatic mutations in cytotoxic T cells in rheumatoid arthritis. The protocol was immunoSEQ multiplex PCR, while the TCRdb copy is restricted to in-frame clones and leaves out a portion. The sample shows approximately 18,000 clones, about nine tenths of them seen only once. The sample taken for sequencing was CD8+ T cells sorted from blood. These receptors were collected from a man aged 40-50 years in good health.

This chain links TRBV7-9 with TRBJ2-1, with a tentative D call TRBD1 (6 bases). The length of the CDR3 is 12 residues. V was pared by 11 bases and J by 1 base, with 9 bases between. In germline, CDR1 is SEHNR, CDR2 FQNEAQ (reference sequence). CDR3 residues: CAADRSYNEQFF. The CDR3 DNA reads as TGTGCCGCTGACAGGTCCTACAATGAGCAGTTCTTC. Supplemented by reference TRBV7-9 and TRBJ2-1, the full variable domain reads DTGVSQNPRHKITKRGQNVTFRCDPISEHNRLYWYRQTLGQGPEFLTYFQNEAQLEKSRLLSDRFSAERPKGSFSTLEIQRTEQGDSAMYLCAADRSYNEQFFGPGTRLTVL.

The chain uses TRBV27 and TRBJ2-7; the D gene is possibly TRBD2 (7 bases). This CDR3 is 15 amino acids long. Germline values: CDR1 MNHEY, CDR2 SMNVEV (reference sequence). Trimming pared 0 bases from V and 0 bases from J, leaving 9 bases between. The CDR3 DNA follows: TGTGCCAGCAGTTTATCTGCGGGGGCCTCCTACGAGCAGTACTTC. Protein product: CASSLSAGASYEQYF.

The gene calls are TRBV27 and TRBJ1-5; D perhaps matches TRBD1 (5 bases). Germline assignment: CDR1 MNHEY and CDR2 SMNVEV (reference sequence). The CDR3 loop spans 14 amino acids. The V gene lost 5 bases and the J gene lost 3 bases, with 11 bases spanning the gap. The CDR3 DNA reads TGTGCCAGCAGTATGGGGGGAACCAATCAGCCCCAGCATTTT. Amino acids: CASSMGGTNQPQHF.

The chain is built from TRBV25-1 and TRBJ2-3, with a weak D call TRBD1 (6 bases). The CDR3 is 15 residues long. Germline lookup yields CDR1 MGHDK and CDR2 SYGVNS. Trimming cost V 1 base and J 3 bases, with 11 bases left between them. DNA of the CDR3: TGTGCCAGCAGTGAATTACAGGGAGAGACAGATACGCAGTATTTT. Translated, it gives CASSELQGETDTQYF.

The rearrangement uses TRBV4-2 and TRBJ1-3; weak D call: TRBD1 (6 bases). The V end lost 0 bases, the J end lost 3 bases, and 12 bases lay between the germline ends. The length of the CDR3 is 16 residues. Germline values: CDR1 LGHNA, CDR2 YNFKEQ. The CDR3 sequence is CASSQDLGAGGNTIYF. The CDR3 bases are TGTGCCAGCAGCCAAGATCTGGGGGCTGGTGGAAACACCATATATTTT.

In nucleotides, the CDR3 is TGTGCCAGCAGCCCAGCGGGAGGTTACGACAATGAGCAGTTCTTC. Translation: CASSPAGGYDNEQFF. V usage is TRBV11-3 and J usage is TRBJ2-1, with 9 bases lining up with TRBD2. This CDR3 is 15 amino acids long. V shed 5 bases and J 5 bases; nucleotides not matched to a gene: 7. The germline V gene encodes CDR1 SGHNT and CDR2 YENEEA.

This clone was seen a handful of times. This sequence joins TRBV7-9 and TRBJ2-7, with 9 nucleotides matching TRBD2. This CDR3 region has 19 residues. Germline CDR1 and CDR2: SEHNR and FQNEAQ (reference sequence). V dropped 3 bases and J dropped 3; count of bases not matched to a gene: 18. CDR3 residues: CASSLKTSGGSVGDYEQYF. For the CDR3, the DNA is TGTGCCAGCAGCTTGAAGACTAGCGGAGGGTCGGTGGGAGACTACGAGCAGTACTTC.

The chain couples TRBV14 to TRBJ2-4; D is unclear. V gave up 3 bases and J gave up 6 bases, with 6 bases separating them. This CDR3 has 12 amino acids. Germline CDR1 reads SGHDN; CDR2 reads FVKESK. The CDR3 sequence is CASSHNINIQYF. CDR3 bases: TGTGCCAGCAGCCACAATATAAACATTCAGTACTTC.

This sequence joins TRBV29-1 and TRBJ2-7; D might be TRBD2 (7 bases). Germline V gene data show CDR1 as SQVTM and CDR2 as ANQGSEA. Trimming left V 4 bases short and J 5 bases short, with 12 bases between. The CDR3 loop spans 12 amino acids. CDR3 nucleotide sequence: TGCAGCGTTGTACAGGGAGGGAACGAGCAGTACTTC. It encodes CSVVQGGNEQYF.

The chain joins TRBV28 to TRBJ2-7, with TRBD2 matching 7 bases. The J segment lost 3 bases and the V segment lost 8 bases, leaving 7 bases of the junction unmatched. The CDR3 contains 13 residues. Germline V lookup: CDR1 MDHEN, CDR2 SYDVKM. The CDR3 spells CASSLAGVYEQYF. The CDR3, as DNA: TGTGCCAGCTCCCTGGCGGGGGTCTACGAGCAGTACTTC.

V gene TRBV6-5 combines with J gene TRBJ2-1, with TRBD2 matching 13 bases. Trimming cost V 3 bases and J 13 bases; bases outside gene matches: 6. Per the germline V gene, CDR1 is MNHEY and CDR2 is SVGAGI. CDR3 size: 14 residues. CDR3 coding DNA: TGTGCCAGCAGTTATCGGACTAGCGGGAGAGGACAGTTCTTC. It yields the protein CASSYRTSGRGQFF.

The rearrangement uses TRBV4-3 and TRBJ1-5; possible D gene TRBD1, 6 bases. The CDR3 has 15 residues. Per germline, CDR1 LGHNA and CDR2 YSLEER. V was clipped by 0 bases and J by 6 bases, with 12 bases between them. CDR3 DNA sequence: TGCGCCAGCAGCCAAGATGGGGGGGCGCTTCAGCCCCAGCATTTT. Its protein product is CASSQDGGALQPQHF.

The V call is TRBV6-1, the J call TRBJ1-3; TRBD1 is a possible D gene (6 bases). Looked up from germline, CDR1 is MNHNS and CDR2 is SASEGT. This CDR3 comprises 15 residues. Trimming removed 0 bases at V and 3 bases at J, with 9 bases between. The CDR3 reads CASSEAQQGGNTIYF. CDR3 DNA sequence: TGTGCCAGCAGTGAAGCGCAACAGGGTGGAAACACCATATATTTT.

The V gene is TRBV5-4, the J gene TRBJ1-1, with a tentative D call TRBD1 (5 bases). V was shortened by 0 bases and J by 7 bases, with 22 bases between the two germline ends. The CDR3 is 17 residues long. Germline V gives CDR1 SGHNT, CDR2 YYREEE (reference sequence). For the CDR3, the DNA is TGTGCCAGCAGCTTGGAGCAGGGTTTTTTGGGCCAGGGTGAAGCTTTCTTT. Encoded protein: CASSLEQGFLGQGEAFF.

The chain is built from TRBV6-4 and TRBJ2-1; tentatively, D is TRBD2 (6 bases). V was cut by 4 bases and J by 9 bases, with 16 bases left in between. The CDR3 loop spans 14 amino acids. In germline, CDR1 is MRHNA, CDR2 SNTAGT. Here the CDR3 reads CASSVASELGEQFF. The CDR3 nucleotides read TGTGCCAGCAGTGTGGCTAGCGAATTGGGTGAGCAGTTCTTC.

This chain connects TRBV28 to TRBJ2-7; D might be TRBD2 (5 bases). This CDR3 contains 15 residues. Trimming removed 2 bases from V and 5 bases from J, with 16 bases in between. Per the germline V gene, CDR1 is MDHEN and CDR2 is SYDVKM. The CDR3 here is CASSLPEGLPDEQYF. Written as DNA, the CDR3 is TGTGCCAGCAGTTTACCCGAGGGTCTGCCTGACGAGCAGTACTTC.

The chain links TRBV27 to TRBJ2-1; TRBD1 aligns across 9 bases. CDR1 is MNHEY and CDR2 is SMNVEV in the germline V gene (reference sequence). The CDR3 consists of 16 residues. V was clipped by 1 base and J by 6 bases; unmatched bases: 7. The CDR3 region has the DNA TGTGCCAGCAGTTTATGGGGACAGGGACCAGGCAATGAGCAGTTCTTC. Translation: CASSLWGQGPGNEQFF.

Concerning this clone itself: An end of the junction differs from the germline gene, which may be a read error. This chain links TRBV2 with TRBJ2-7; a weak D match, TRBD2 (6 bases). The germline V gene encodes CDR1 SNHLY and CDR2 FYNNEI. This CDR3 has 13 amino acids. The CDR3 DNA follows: TGTGCCAGCAGGGATTGGGACTCCTCCGAGCAGTACTTC. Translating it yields CASRDWDSSEQYF.

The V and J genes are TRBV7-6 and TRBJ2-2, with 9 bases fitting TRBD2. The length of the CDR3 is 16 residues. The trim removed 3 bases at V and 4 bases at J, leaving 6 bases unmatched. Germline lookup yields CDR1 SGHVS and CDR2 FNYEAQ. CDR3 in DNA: TGTGCCAGCAGCTTTTTAGCGGGAGAGGGCACCGGGGAGCTGTTTTTT. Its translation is CASSFLAGEGTGELFF.

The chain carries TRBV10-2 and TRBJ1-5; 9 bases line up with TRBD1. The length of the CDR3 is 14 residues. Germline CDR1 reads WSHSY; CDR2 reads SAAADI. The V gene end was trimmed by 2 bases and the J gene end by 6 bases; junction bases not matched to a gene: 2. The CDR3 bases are TGCGCCAGCAGTGAGGGACAGGGGACTCAGCCCCAGCATTTT. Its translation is CASSEGQGTQPQHF.